The present TCR beta chain was sequenced within a study of Graves' ophthalmopathy and Graves' hyperthyroidism. About this clonotype: Its cognate antigen is unknown.

Germline CDR1 is KGHSH and CDR2 is LQKENI. Trimming stripped 3 bases from V and 1 base from J, with 12 bases between. The CDR3 totals 15 residues. The TCR beta CDR3 regions underwent amplification from RNA transcripts. The authors performed first-round RT-PCR with HTBI primers and then a second-round multiplex PCR. MiXCR, applied by TCRdb to the multiplex PCR reads, yields one record per CDR3 protein. The table includes about 1.1 million distinct CDR3 sequences, about two fifths detected once. Study-wide results and limits: Cross-validated, the 13-signature model showed 87.88%/81.08% sensitivity/specificity, and 80%/75% in the test set.

Other autoimmune diseases, uncontrolled infections, pregnancy and lactation each led to patient exclusion. Symptoms, serum thyroxine and TRAb, thyroid ultrasound, and orbital computed tomography formed the diagnostic basis. The sample taken for sequencing was peripheral blood or thyroid tissue (not recorded which). The gene calls are TRBV18 and TRBJ1-1; maybe TRBD1 (5 bases). The sequence derives from an adult man with Graves' hyperthyroidism. The CDR3 region has the DNA TGTGCCAGCTCACCGGTCGGGACTTCGAACACTGAAGCTTTCTTT. It translates to CASSPVGTSNTEAFF.